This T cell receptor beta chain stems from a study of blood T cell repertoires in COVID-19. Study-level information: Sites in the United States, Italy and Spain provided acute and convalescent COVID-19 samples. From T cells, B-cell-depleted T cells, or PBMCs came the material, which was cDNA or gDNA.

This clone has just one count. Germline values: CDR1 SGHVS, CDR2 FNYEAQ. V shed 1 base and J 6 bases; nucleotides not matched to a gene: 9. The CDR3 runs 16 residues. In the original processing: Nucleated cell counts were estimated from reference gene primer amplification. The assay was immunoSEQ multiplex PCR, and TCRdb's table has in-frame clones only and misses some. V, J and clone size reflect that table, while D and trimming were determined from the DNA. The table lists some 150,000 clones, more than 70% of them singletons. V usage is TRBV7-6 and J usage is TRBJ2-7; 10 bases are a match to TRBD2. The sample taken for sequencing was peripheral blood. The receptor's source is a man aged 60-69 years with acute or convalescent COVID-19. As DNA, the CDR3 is TGTGCCAGCAGCTTAGAGAGCGGGGGGGCAGCAAGCGAGCAGTACTTC. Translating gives CASSLESGGAASEQYF.